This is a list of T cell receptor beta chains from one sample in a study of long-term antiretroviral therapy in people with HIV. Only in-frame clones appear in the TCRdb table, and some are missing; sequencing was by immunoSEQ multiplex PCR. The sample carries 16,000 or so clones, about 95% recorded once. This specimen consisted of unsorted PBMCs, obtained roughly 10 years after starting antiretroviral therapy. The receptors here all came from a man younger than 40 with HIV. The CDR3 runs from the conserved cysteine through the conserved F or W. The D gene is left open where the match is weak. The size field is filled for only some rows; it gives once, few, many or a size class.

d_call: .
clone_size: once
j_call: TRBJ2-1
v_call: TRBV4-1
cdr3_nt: TGCGCCAGCAGCCAAGGGAACAGTCCCTACAATGAGCAGTTCTTC
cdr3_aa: CASSQGNSPYNEQFF

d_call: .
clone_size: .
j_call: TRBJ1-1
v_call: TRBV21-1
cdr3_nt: TGTGCCAGCAGCCTTTGGGACAGGGAGGTTTGCGGCACTGAAGCTTTCTTT
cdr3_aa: CASSLWDREVCGTEAFF

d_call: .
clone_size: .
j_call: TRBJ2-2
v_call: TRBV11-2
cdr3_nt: TGTGCCAGCAGCTTAAGGCAGGGCTTTGGCGGGGAGCTGTTTTTT
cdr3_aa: CASSLRQGFGGELFF

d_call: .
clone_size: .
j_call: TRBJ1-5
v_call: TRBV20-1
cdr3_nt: TGCAGTGCCTCCGGGGGTCAGCCCCAGCATTTT
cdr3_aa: CSASGGQPQHF

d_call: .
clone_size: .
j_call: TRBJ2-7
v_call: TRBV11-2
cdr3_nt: TGTGCCAGCAGCTTTCTCTGGGGTCCCAACGAGCAGTACTTC
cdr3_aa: CASSFLWGPNEQYF

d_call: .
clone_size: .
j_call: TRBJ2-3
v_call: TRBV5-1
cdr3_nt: TGCGCCAGCAGCTCAAACCTGGGGCGTGGAGGTACGCAGTATTTT
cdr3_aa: CASSSNLGRGGTQYF

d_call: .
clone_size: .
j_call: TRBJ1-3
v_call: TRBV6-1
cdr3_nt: TGTGCCAGCAGCCGAACAGGGGGAAACACCATATATTTT
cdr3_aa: CASSRTGGNTIYF

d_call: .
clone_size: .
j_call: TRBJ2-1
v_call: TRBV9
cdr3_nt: TGTGCCAGCAGCACCGGGGGAGGCAATGAGCAGTTCTTC
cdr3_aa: CASSTGGGNEQFF

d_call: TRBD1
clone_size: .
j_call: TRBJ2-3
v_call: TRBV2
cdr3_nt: TGTGCCAGCAGTGGGACAGGGTTAGATACGCAGTATTTT
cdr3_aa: CASSGTGLDTQYF

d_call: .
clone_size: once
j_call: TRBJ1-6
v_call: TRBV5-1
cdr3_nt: TGCGCCAGCAGCTTGGCCGAACGGAGCTCCTATAATTCACCCCTCCACTTT
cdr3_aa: CASSLAERSSYNSPLHF

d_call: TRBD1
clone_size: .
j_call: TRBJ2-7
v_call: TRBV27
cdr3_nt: TGTGCCAGCCGTCTGGGACAGGGCTTCTTCGACGAGCAGTACTTC
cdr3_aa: CASRLGQGFFDEQYF

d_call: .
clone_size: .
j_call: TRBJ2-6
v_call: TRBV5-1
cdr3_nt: TGCGCCAGCAGCTTGGGAGGGGCAACACCCTCTGGGGCCAACGTCCTGACTTTC
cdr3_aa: CASSLGGATPSGANVLTF

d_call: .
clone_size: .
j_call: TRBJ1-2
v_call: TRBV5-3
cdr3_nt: TGTGCCAGAAGCTTGCGGTTAGTGGAAGGTGGCTACACCTTC
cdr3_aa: CARSLRLVEGGYTF

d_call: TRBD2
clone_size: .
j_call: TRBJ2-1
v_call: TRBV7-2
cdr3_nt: TGTGCCAGCAGCGACGGACTAGTCGGTGAGCAGTTCTTC
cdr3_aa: CASSDGLVGEQFF

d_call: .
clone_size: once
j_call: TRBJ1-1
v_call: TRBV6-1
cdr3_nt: TGTGCCAGCAGTGATTCAGGTTGGGGGGCGAAGAACACTGAAGCTTTCTTT
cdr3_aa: CASSDSGWGAKNTEAFF

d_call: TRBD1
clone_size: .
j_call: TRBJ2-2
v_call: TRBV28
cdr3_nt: TGTGCCAGCAGATTTCGGGACAGACCCACCGGGGAGCTGTTTTTT
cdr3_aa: CASRFRDRPTGELFF

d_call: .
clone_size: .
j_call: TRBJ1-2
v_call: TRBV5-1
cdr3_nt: TGCGCCAGCAGCTCGGACTACTATGGCTACACCTTC
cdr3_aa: CASSSDYYGYTF

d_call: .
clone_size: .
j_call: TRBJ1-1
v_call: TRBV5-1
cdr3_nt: TGCGCCAGCAGCCCTCAAGTGGACACTGAAGCTTTCTTT
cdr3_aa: CASSPQVDTEAFF

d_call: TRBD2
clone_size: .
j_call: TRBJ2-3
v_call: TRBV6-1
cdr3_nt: TGTGCCAGCAGTGAGACTAGCGGGGGGCCAGATACGCAGTATTTT
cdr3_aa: CASSETSGGPDTQYF

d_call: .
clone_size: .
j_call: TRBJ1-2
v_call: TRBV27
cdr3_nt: TGTGCCAGCGGAAGTAGCTATGGCTACACCTTC
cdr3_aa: CASGSSYGYTF

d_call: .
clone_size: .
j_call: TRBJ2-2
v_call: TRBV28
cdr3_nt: TGTGCCAGCAGTTTAGGGCACCTCGGGGAGCTGTTTTTT
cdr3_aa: CASSLGHLGELFF

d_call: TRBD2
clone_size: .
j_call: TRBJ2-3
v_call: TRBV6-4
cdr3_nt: TGTGCCAGCAGTGACTCGGCGGGGGGGTCAGATACGCAGTATTTT
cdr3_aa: CASSDSAGGSDTQYF

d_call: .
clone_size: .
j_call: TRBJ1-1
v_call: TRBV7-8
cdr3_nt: TGTGCCAGCAGCTTAGCCACAGGACTCACTGAAGCTTTCTTT
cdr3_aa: CASSLATGLTEAFF

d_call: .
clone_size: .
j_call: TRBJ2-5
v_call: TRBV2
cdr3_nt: TGTGCCAGCAAAGGGTGGACGTCTACAGAGACCCAGTACTTC
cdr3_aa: CASKGWTSTETQYF

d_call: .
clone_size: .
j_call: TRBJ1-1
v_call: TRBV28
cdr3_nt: TGTGCCAGCAGCCCCCCCACGACACAGCACACTGAAGCTTTCTTT
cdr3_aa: CASSPPTTQHTEAFF

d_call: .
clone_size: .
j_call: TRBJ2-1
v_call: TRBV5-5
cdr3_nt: TGTGCCAGCAGCTTGACCCGTGCTCTAGACAATGAGCAGTTCTTC
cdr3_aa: CASSLTRALDNEQFF

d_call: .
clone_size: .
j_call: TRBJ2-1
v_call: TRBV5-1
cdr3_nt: TGCGCCAGCAGCGCGGAGGTCAATGAGCAGTTCTTC
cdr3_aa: CASSAEVNEQFF